This T cell receptor (beta chain) stems from a study of blood T cells in healthy people across ages. This clonotype showed up just a few times. Primed by a sample-barcoded 5' primer and a J-beta primer mix, a second PCR proceeded for roughly 6 to 12 cycles. TCRdb redid the calling of the 5' RACE reads with MiXCR, one entry per CDR3 protein. Of over a million distinct CDR3 sequences in the sample, approximately 25% were seen once. Between the trimmed V and J ends, which lost 3 bases and 4 bases, there was a span of 5 bases. CDR3 length equals 13 residues. CDR1 and CDR2 from the germline V gene are KGHDR and SFDVKD. Roughly 10 milliliters of peripheral blood were drawn from each donor. These same data were also listed under a study on T cells of mothers and their children.

The receptor comes from a girl aged 2 to 10 in good health. The V gene is TRBV24-1, the J gene TRBJ2-2; no clear D. The sequencing input was blood. DNA of the CDR3: TGTGCCACCAGTGATGGCGGCACCGGGGAGCTGTTTTTT. It codes for CATSDGGTGELFF.